These 5 T cell receptor beta chains originate from one sample sequenced in a study of cytomegalovirus exposure and HLA in healthy donors. The PCR had 60 Vbeta and 13 Jbeta primers. Using immunoSEQ multiplex PCR, the repertoire was profiled, and TCRdb retains in-frame clones only, with some absent. The sample lists 180,000 or so clones, roughly 74% seen once, with roughly 8.2% in the top ten. The sample consisted of PBMCs. The receptors here all came from a middle-aged woman in good health and CMV-seropositive.

V is TRBV6-4 and J is TRBJ2-1, with 11 bases identical to TRBD2. Looked up from germline, CDR1 is MRHNA and CDR2 is SNTAGT. This CDR3 is built from 16 residues. The V and J ends lost 4 bases and 4 bases, in that order; junction bases with no gene match: 6. The CDR3 DNA reads as TGTGCCAGCAGTGTAGTAGCGGGAGGGGGTTACAATGAGCAGTTCTTC. Translating it yields CASSVVAGGGYNEQFF.

This clone appeared a few times. The rearrangement uses TRBV2 and TRBJ1-2, with D perhaps TRBD1 (6 bases). V was trimmed by 3 bases and J by 8 bases, leaving 19 bases between them. The CDR3 totals 15 residues. Germline CDR1 and CDR2: SNHLY and FYNNEI. The CDR3 DNA reads as TGTGCCAGCAGTGAGCTACAGGGTACGCTCTGGGGCTACACCTTC. Protein: CASSELQGTLWGYTF.

The chain joins TRBV6-5 to TRBJ1-1, with TRBD1 matching over 10 bases. CDR3 length equals 15 residues. The germline V gene encodes CDR1 MNHEY and CDR2 SVGAGI. After removal of 6 bases from V and 10 bases from J, the junction contained 14 bases not matched to a gene. This CDR3 is CASRTTPGTGVGAFF. The CDR3, as DNA: TGTGCCAGCAGGACTACGCCCGGGACAGGGGTTGGAGCTTTCTTT.

This chain connects TRBV6-5 to TRBJ1-1; D unresolved. CDR3 size: 14 residues. V was trimmed by 6 bases and J by 5 bases, leaving 16 bases between them. Per the germline V gene, CDR1 is MNHEY and CDR2 is SVGAGI. The CDR3 protein is CASSRRYRETEAFF. CDR3 in DNA: TGTGCCAGCAGCCGCCGGTACCGGGAAACTGAAGCTTTCTTT.

The rearrangement uses TRBV6-1 and TRBJ1-4, with a tentative D call TRBD1 (5 bases). The CDR3 extends over 14 amino acids. Between the trimmed V and J ends, which lost 4 bases and 4 bases, there was a span of 10 bases. CDR1 is MNHNS, CDR2 SASEGT, per germline. As DNA, the CDR3 is TGTGCCAGCAGTGCCGGGAGGGGTAATGAAAAACTGTTTTTT. Translation gives CASSAGRGNEKLFF.